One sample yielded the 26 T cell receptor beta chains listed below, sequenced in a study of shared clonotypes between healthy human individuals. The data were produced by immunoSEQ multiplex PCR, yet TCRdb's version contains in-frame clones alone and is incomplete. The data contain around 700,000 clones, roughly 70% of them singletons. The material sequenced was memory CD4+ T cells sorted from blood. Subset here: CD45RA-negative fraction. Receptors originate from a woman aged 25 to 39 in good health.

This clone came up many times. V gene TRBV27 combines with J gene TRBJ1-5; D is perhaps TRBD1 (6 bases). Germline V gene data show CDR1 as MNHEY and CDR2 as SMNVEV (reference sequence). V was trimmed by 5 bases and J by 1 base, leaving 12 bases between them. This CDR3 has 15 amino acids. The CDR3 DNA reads TGTGCCAGCAGTGGAATCGGACAGAGCAATCAGCCCCAGCATTTT. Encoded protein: CASSGIGQSNQPQHF.

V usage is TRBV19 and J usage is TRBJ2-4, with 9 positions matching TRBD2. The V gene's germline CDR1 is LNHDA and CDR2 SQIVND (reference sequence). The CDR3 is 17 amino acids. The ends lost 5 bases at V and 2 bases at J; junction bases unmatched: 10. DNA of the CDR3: TGTGCCAGTAGTTCAAATAGCGGGAGATCCTCCAAAAACATTCAGTACTTC. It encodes CASSSNSGRSSKNIQYF. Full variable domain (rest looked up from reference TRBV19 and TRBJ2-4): DGGITQSPKYLFRKEGQNVTLSCEQNLNHDAMYWYRQDPGQGLRLIYYSQIVNDFQKGDIAEGYSVSREKKESFPLTVTSAQKNPTAFYLCASSSNSGRSSKNIQYFGAGTRLSVL.

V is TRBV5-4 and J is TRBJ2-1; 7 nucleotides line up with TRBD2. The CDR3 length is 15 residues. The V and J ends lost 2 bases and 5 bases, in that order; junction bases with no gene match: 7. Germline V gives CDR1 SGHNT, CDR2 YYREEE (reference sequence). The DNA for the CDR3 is TGTGCCAGCAGCTTCGGGACTACCCGAAACAATGAGCAGTTCTTC. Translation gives CASSFGTTRNNEQFF.

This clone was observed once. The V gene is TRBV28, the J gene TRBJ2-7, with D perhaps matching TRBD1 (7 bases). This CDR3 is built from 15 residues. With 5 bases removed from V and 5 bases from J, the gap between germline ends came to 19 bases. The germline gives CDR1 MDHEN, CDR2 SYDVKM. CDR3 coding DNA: TGTGCCAGCAGTCCGGGAGACAGGGTATCCAACGAGCAGTACTTC. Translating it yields CASSPGDRVSNEQYF.

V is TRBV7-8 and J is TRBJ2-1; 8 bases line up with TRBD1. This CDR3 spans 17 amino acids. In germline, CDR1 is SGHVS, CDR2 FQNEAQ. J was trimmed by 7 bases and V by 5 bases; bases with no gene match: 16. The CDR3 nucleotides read TGTGCCAGCAGCCGCATGGACAGGGTAGAGGCAGGAAATGAGCAGTTCTTC. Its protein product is CASSRMDRVEAGNEQFF.

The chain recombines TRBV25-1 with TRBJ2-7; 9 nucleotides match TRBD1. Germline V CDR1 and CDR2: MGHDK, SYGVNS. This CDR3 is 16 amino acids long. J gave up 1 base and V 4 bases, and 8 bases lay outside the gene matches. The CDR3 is CASSGQSGTGSYEQYF. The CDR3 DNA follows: TGTGCCAGCAGTGGACAATCCGGGACAGGGTCCTACGAGCAGTACTTC.

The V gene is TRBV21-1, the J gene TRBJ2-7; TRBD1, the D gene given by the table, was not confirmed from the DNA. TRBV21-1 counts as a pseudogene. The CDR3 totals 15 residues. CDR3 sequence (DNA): TGTGCCAGCCAAAGCACGAGGGACAGCCGCTACGAGCAGTACTTC. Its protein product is CASQSTRDSRYEQYF.

CDR3 sequence (DNA): TGTGCCAGCAGTGCCGACAGTGAGCAGTTCTTC. Translation gives CASSADSEQFF. The rearrangement joins TRBV7-9 to TRBJ2-1; TRBD1 is a possible D gene (5 bases). CDR1 and CDR2 (germline): SEHNR, FQNEAQ (reference sequence). The V gene lost 6 bases and the J gene lost 9 bases, with 9 bases spanning the gap. CDR3 length: 11 amino acids.

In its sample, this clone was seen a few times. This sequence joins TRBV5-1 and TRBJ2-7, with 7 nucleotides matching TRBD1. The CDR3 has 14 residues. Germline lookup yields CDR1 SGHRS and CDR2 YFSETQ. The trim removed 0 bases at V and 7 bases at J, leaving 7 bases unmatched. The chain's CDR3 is CASSLEQGTWEQYF. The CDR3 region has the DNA TGCGCCAGCAGCTTGGAACAGGGGACGTGGGAGCAGTACTTC.

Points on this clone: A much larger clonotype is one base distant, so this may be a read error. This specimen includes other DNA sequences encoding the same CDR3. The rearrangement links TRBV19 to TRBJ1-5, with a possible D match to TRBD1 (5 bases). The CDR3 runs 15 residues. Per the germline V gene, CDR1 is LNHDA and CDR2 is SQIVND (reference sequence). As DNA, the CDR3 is TGTGCTAGCGAATCAAGGGGAGCAGTGAAGAGGGCCCAGCATTTT. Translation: CASESRGAVKRAQHF.

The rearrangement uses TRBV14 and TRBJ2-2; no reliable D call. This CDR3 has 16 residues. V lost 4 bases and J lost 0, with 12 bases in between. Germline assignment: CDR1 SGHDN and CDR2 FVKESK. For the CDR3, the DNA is TGTGCCAGCAGCCGAGGCCCGGTCTCGAACACCGGGGAGCTGTTTTTT. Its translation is CASSRGPVSNTGELFF. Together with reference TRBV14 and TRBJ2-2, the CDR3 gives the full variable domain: EAGVTQFPSHSVIEKGQTVTLRCDPISGHDNLYWYRRVMGKEIKFLLHFVKESKQDESGMPNNRFLAERTGGTYSTLKVQPAELEDSGVYFCASSRGPVSNTGELFFGEGSRLTVL.

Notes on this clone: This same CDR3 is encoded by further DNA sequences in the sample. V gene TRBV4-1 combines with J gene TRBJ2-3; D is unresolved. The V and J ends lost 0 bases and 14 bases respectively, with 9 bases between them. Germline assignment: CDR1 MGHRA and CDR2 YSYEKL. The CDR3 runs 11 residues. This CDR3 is CASSQEGLRYF. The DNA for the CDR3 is TGCGCCAGCAGCCAAGAAGGGCTCCGGTATTTT.

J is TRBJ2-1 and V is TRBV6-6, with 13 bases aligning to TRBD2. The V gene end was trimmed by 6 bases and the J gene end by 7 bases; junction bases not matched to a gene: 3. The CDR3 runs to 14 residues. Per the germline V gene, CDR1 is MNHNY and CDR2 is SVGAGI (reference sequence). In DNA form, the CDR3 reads TGTGCCAGCAGCGGACTAGCGGGAGCAAATGAGCAGTTCTTC. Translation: CASSGLAGANEQFF.

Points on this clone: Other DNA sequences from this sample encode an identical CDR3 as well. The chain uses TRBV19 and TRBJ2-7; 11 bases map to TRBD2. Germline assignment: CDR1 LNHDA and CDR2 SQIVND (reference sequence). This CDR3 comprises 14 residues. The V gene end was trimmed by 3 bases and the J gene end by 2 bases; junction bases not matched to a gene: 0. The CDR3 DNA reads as TGTGCCAGTAGTATGACTAGCGGGACCTACGAGCAGTACTTC. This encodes CASSMTSGTYEQYF.

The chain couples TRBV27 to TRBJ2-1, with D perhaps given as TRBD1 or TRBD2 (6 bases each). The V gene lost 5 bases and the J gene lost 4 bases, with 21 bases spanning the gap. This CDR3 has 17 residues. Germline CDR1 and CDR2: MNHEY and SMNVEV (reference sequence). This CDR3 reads CASSTIGGGFGYNEQFF. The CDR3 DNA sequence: TGTGCCAGCAGTACCATCGGAGGGGGATTTGGATACAATGAGCAGTTCTTC.

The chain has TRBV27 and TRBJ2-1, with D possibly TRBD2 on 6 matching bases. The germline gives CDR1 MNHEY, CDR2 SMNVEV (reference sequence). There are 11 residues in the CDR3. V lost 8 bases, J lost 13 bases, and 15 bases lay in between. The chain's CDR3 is CASGRGGAQFF. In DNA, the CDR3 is TGTGCCAGCGGACGGGGCGGGGCCCAGTTCTTC.

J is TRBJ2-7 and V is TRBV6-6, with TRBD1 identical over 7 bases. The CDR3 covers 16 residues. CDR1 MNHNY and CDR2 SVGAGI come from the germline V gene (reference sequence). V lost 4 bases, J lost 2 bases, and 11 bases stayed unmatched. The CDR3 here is CASSSPDRAFTYEQYF. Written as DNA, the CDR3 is TGTGCCAGCAGTTCCCCCGACAGGGCCTTTACCTACGAGCAGTACTTC.

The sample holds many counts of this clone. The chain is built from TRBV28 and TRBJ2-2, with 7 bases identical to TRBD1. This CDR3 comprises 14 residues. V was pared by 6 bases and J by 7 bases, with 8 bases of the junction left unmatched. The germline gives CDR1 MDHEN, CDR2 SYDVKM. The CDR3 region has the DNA TGTGCCAGCAGCCGTGGACAGGACGTCGGGGAGCTGTTTTTT. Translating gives CASSRGQDVGELFF. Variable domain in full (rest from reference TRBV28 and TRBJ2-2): DVKVTQSSRYLVKRTGEKVFLECVQDMDHENMFWYRQDPGLGLRLIYFSYDVKMKEKGDIPEGYSVSREKKERFSLILESASTNQTSMYLCASSRGQDVGELFFGEGSRLTVL.

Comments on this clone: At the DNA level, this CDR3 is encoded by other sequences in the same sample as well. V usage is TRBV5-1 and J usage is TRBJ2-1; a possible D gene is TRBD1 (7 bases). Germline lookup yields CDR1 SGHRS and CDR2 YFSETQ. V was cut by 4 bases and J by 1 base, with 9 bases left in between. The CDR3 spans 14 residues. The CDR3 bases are TGCGCCAGCAGCCCAGGGGGGTCCTACAATGAGCAGTTCTTC. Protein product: CASSPGGSYNEQFF.

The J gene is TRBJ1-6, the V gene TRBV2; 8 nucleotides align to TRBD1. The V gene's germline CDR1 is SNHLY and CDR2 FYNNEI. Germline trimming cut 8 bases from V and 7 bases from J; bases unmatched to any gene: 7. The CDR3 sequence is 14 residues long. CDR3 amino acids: CASRDRGWNSPLHF. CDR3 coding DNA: TGTGCCAGCCGAGACAGGGGATGGAATTCACCCCTCCACTTT.

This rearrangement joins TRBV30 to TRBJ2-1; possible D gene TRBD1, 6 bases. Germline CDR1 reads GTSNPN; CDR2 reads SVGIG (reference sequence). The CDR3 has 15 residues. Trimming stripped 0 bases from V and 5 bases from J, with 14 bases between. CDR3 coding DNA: TGTGCCTGGAGTGTACGTGTAGGGGGAAACAATGAGCAGTTCTTC. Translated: CAWSVRVGGNNEQFF.

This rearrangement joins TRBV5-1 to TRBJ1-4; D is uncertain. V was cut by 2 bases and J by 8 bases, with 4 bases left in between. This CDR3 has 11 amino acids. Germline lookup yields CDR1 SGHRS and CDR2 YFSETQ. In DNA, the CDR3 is TGCGCCAGCAGCTTAAAGGAAAAACTGTTTTTT. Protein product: CASSLKEKLFF.

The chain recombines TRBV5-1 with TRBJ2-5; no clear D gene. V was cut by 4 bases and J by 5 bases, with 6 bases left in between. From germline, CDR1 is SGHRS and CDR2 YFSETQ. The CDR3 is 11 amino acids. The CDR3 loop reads CASSVGETQYF. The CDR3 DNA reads TGCGCCAGCAGCGTAGGGGAGACCCAGTACTTC. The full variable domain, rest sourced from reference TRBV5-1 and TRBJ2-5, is KAGVTQTPRYLIKTRGQQVTLSCSPISGHRSVSWYQQTPGQGLQFLFEYFSETQRNKGNFPGRFSGRQFSNSRSEMNVSTLELGDSALYLCASSVGETQYFGPGTRLLVL.

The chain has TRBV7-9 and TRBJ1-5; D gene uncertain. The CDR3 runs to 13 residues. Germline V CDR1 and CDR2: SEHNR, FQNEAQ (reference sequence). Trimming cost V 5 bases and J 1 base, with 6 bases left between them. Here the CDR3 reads CASSRVSNQPQHF. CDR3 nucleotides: TGTGCCAGCAGCCGGGTCAGCAATCAGCCCCAGCATTTT.

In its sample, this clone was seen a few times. The CDR3 DNA reads TGCGCCAGCAGCTTGGGTCTAGCGGGAACTGAGGAGCAGTTCTTC. This gives the protein CASSLGLAGTEEQFF. The rearrangement links TRBV5-1 to TRBJ2-1; 9 nucleotides line up with TRBD2. CDR1 is SGHRS, CDR2 YFSETQ, per germline. V shed 0 bases and J 10 bases; nucleotides not matched to a gene: 8. This CDR3 is built from 15 residues.

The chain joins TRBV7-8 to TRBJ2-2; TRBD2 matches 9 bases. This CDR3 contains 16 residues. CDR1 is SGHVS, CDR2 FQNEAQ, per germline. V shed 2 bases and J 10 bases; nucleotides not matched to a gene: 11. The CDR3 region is CASSLRLAEVGPELFF. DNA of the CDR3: TGTGCCAGCAGCTTACGACTAGCGGAGGTGGGGCCGGAGCTGTTTTTT.